This record looks at one T cell receptor beta chain sequence and its context. The donors were part of the validation cohort, which consisted of under 150 subjects and was separate from the first cohort of 666 subjects. The data belong to a study of cytomegalovirus exposure and HLA in healthy donors. J was trimmed by 3 bases and V by 5 bases; bases with no gene match: 6. This CDR3 contains 14 residues. Per the germline V gene, CDR1 is KGHSH and CDR2 is LQKENI. Here immunoSEQ multiplex PCR was the method, and the copy in TCRdb shows in-frame clones only, minus some. The sample includes about 98,000 clones, around 90% seen only once; the top ten take 3.9%.

This receptor was taken from a woman in her twenties or thirties in good health and CMV-seronegative. What was sequenced was PBMCs. This chain connects TRBV18 to TRBJ1-1; 7 nucleotides line up with TRBD1. The CDR3 region has the DNA TGTGCCAGCTCATCGACAGGGAAGGACACTGAAGCTTTCTTT. Translating it yields CASSSTGKDTEAFF.